This is a list of T cell receptor beta chains from one sample in a study of T cell responses to AZD1222 COVID-19 vaccine. Sequenced by immunoSEQ multiplex PCR; TCRdb stores in-frame clones only, minus some. The sample lists approximately 150,000 clones, about nine tenths seen once, with roughly 1.5% in the top ten. The sequencing used peripheral blood, collected 28 days after the second AZD1222 dose. The receptors here all came from an adult who received the AZD1222 COVID-19 vaccine. CDR3s include the opening cysteine and the closing phenylalanine or tryptophan. The order of the fields is D gene, clone size, J gene, V gene, CDR3 DNA, CDR3 protein. D genes are given only for firm matches. For some rows the clone size is stated as once, few or many, or as a class when expanded; others skip it.

- | - | TRBJ2-5 | TRBV28 | TGTGCCAGCATGCGAGCGGAAGAGACCCAGTACTTC | CASMRAEETQYF
- | - | TRBJ2-2 | TRBV7-3 | TGTGCCAGCAGCTTGGGCTCGGCGGGCGGGGAGCTGTTTTTT | CASSLGSAGGELFF
TRBD1 | once | TRBJ1-1 | TRBV7-9 | TGTGCCAGCAGCTCACAGGGGCCGGGCACTGAAGCTTTCTTT | CASSSQGPGTEAFF
- | - | TRBJ1-4 | TRBV3-1/TRBV3-2 | TGTGCCAGCAGCCGCGGGACGACGAATGAAAAACTGTTTTTT | CASSRGTTNEKLFF
TRBD1 | - | TRBJ1-2 | TRBV19 | TGTGCCAGTACCGATTTCGGACAGGGAACCTATGGCTACACCTTC | CASTDFGQGTYGYTF
- | - | TRBJ1-5 | TRBV7-8 | TGTGCCAGCAGCTTACGGCAGGGTCTTTCAATTCAGCCCCAGCATTTT | CASSLRQGLSIQPQHF
- | - | TRBJ2-1 | TRBV24-1 | TGTGCCACCAGTGATTTCAGCGGAATGATCAACAATGAGCAGTTCTTC | CATSDFSGMINNEQFF
TRBD1 | few | TRBJ2-7 | TRBV5-4 | TGTGCCAGCAGCTCTCAGGGGGCGGAAGTTGTGCAGTACTTC | CASSSQGAEVVQYF
- | - | TRBJ2-1 | TRBV4-3 | TGCGCCAGCAGCCCATACAACGACGGCTACAATGAGCAGTTCTTC | CASSPYNDGYNEQFF
TRBD2 | - | TRBJ2-4 | TRBV3-1/TRBV3-2 | TGTGCCAGCAGCCCGCCCCCGGGACTAGCCGAGGACATTCAGTACTTC | CASSPPPGLAEDIQYF
- | - | TRBJ1-6 | TRBV14 | TGTGCCAGCAGCCAAGGACCGAGGAGCTCCTATAATTCACCCCTCCACTTT | CASSQGPRSSYNSPLHF
TRBD1 | - | TRBJ1-2 | TRBV28 | TGTGCCAGCAGTTCCCGGACAGGACTAGCCACTACTCTCCCGGGCTATGGCTACACCTTC | CASSSRTGLATTLPGYGYTF
TRBD2 | - | TRBJ2-3 | TRBV7-2 | TGTGCCAGCAGCTTAGGGCCTAGCGGGAGTGGGGGCACAGATACGCAGTATTTT | CASSLGPSGSGGTDTQYF
TRBD1 | - | TRBJ1-2 | TRBV18 | TGTGCCAGCTCACCAGCCGGGACAGGGGGTTTTGGCTACACCTTC | CASSPAGTGGFGYTF
TRBD1 | - | TRBJ1-4 | TRBV28 | TGTGCCAGCAGTGGGGCAGGGGGGGTTTATGAAAAACTGTTTTTT | CASSGAGGVYEKLFF
- | - | TRBJ2-7 | TRBV14 | TGTGCCAGCAGCCACACGACAGGTGTCTCCTACGAGCAGTACTTC | CASSHTTGVSYEQYF
- | - | TRBJ1-4 | TRBV5-6 | TGTGCCAGCAGCTTGTATGTGGGACCTAATGAAAAACTGTTTTTT | CASSLYVGPNEKLFF
- | - | TRBJ2-7 | TRBV2 | TGTGCCAGCGCTTACCGGGACTCGACGCCTTACGAGCAGTACTTC | CASAYRDSTPYEQYF
TRBD2 | - | TRBJ2-3 | TRBV11-2 | TGTGCCAGCAGACCCGGACTAGCTTTCCCAGATACGCAGTATTTT | CASRPGLAFPDTQYF
TRBD1 | - | TRBJ1-2 | TRBV28 | TGTGCCAGCAGTAGGGGGGGACAGATCTATGGCTACACCTTC | CASSRGGQIYGYTF
- | - | TRBJ2-1 | TRBV19 | TGTGCCAGTATGAAGTCGGACGTCAATGAGCAGTTCTTC | CASMKSDVNEQFF
- | - | TRBJ1-2 | TRBV5-6 | TGTGCCAGCAGCTTGGCCAAGACTTTACCTGGCTATGGCTACACCTTC | CASSLAKTLPGYGYTF
- | - | TRBJ2-5 | TRBV5-1 | TGCGCCAGCAGCCTTCAAGAGACCCAGTACTTC | CASSLQETQYF
- | once | TRBJ2-7 | TRBV19 | TGTGCCAGTAGTCCTACTCGAGGGCCATTGTACTTC | CASSPTRGPLYF
- | - | TRBJ1-2 | TRBV7-9 | TGTGCCAGCAGCTTGCCAGGGAGCTACACCTTC | CASSLPGSYTF
- | - | TRBJ2-3 | TRBV5-6 | TGTGCCAGCAGCCCGGGACTTCATAGCACAGATACGCAGTATTTT | CASSPGLHSTDTQYF
- | - | TRBJ1-3 | TRBV10-3 | TGTGCCACGACACCAAGCTCTGGAAACACCATATATTTT | CATTPSSGNTIYF
- | - | TRBJ1-1 | TRBV18 | TGTGCCAGCTCATCTCTGCCGGCCACTGAAGCTTTCTTT | CASSSLPATEAFF
- | - | TRBJ2-7 | TRBV28 | TGTGCCAGCAGGCCCGGGTTGGGAGGTGGGGAGCAGTACTTC | CASRPGLGGGEQYF
- | - | TRBJ1-1 | TRBV12-5 | TGTGCTAGTGGTTACGGGGGGGGCACTGAAGCTTTCTTT | CASGYGGGTEAFF
- | - | TRBJ1-5 | TRBV19 | TGTGCCAGTAGTTTTTCAGGGGTCGAGCCCCAGCATTTT | CASSFSGVEPQHF
- | - | TRBJ1-1 | TRBV19 | TGTGCCAGTAGTACTCAAGGGCGGGCGAACACTGAAGCTTTCTTT | CASSTQGRANTEAFF
- | - | TRBJ1-1 | TRBV29-1 | TGCAGCGTTGATGTCCGTGAAGCTTTCTTT | CSVDVREAFF
- | once | TRBJ2-3 | TRBV4-1 | TGCGCCAGCAGCCCTCATCAAAGCCAAGGACCCCGCACAGATACGCAGTATTTT | CASSPHQSQGPRTDTQYF
- | once | TRBJ1-1 | TRBV7-2 | TGTGCCAGCAGCTTAGTGAAGGGGAGAGAGGCTTTCTTT | CASSLVKGREAFF